The 25 T cell receptor beta chains given below trace back to one sample, sequenced in a study of shared clonotypes between healthy human individuals. Profiled with immunoSEQ multiplex PCR; TCRdb holds only in-frame clones, not every one. The sample holds around 2,000,000 clones, roughly 94% seen once. Naive CD8 populations comprised CD45RO-negative cells positively selected for CCR7, excluding terminally differentiated effector memory CD45RA+ cells. The sample comprised naive CD8+ T cells sorted from blood. The receptors derive from a man aged 18-30 years in good health.

The rearrangement uses TRBV7-9 and TRBJ1-4; D uncertain. The CDR3 loop spans 12 amino acids. V lost 10 bases, J lost 6 bases, and 12 bases lay in between. In germline, CDR1 is SEHNR, CDR2 FQNEAQ (reference sequence). DNA for the CDR3: TGTGCCACCTCAGACCTAGATGAAAAACTGTTTTTT. As protein: CATSDLDEKLFF.

This clone was found once. The chain links TRBV6-1 to TRBJ2-7; D is possibly TRBD1 (6 bases). Germline loops: CDR1 MNHNS, CDR2 SASEGT. Trimming cost V 9 bases and J 3 bases, with 9 bases left between them. CDR3 length equals 11 residues. Here the CDR3 DNA reads TGTGCCAGTTTGGACAGCTACGAGCAGTACTTC. This gives the protein CASLDSYEQYF.

The chain couples TRBV2 to TRBJ2-7; no firm D call. Trimming took 2 bases from V and 2 from J, leaving 10 bases between them. This CDR3 has 14 residues. CDR1 and CDR2 (germline): SNHLY, FYNNEI. The CDR3 DNA reads TGTGCCAGCAGTGAAACACCCTGGACCTACGAGCAGTACTTC. Translating it yields CASSETPWTYEQYF. Using reference TRBV2 and TRBJ2-7 for the parts outside the CDR3, the full variable domain is EPEVTQTPSHQVTQMGQEVILRCVPISNHLYFYWYRQILGQKVEFLVSFYNNEISEKSEIFDDQFSVERPDGSNFTLKIRSTKLEDSAMYFCASSETPWTYEQYFGPGTRLTVT.

The chain couples TRBV2 to TRBJ2-7, with D perhaps assigned TRBD1 or TRBD2 (5 bases each). V lost 0 bases and J 3 bases, leaving 12 bases between the germline ends. Germline V gives CDR1 SNHLY, CDR2 FYNNEI. The CDR3 totals 15 residues. CDR3 sequence (DNA): TGTGCCAGCAGTGAAGCGAGGGCAGGGATCTACGAGCAGTACTTC. This encodes CASSEARAGIYEQYF.

The chain links TRBV6-5 to TRBJ2-2; D is unclear. Germline V CDR1 and CDR2: MNHEY, SVGAGI. This CDR3 comprises 11 residues. The ends were cut back, 10 bases at V and 3 bases at J, with 6 bases in the middle. CDR3 sequence: CATYDTGELFF. The CDR3 bases are TGTGCCACCTATGACACCGGGGAGCTGTTTTTT.

The chain has TRBV10-3 and TRBJ2-2, with TRBD2 matching 8 bases. Germline V lookup: CDR1 ENHRY, CDR2 SYGVKD. The CDR3 spans 16 residues. Trimming took 3 bases from V and 2 from J; bases not matched to a gene: 5. The CDR3 loop reads CAISDSGGPNTGELFF. The CDR3 nucleotides are TGTGCCATCAGTGACAGCGGGGGCCCTAACACCGGGGAGCTGTTTTTT.

The chain recombines TRBV27 with TRBJ1-1; 8 bases match TRBD1. The CDR3 length is 13 residues. Germline V gene lookup returns CDR1 MNHEY and CDR2 SMNVEV (reference sequence). J was trimmed by 5 bases and V by 5 bases; bases with no gene match: 4. The CDR3 loop is CASSRQGWTEAFF. CDR3 DNA: TGTGCCAGCAGTCGACAGGGGTGGACTGAAGCTTTCTTT.

V gene TRBV1 combines with J gene TRBJ2-2; the table's D gene call, TRBD2, was not cross checked with the DNA. TRBV1 is noted as a pseudogene. This CDR3 region has 17 residues. For the CDR3, the DNA is TGCACCAGCAGCCAAGACTGGACTAGCGCGAACACCGGGGAGCTGTTTTTT. Translating gives CTSSQDWTSANTGELFF.

This clone has only a few counts. The chain has TRBV6-5 and TRBJ1-2; no clear D gene. The CDR3 is 13 residues long. Trimming pared 2 bases from V and 4 bases from J, leaving 8 bases between. CDR1 MNHEY and CDR2 SVGAGI come from the germline V gene. As DNA, the CDR3 is TGTGCCAGCAGTTACGGTAATGGCTATGGCTACACCTTC. Translation: CASSYGNGYGYTF.

The chain joins TRBV7-8 to TRBJ2-5; 13 nucleotides agree with TRBD2. Per germline, CDR1 SGHVS and CDR2 FQNEAQ. Unmatched junction bases numbered 6, after V lost 4 bases and J lost 4 bases. This CDR3 comprises 16 residues. CDR3 sequence: CASSSWTSGSRETQYF. The CDR3 DNA follows: TGTGCCAGCAGCTCGTGGACTAGCGGGAGTAGAGAGACCCAGTACTTC.

This rearrangement joins TRBV7-6 to TRBJ2-7; 11 bases fit TRBD1. This CDR3 is 15 amino acids long. Unmatched junction bases numbered 2, after V lost 1 base and J lost 3 bases. CDR1 SGHVS and CDR2 FNYEAQ come from the germline V gene. The CDR3 DNA sequence: TGTGCCAGCAGCTTAGGGACAGGGGGCAACTACGAGCAGTACTTC. Residues: CASSLGTGGNYEQYF.

This clone was detected once. The rearrangement joins TRBV25-1 to TRBJ2-7; TRBD2 agrees at 9 bases. The V and J ends lost 5 bases and 7 bases, in that order; junction bases with no gene match: 15. CDR1 and CDR2 from the germline V gene are MGHDK and SYGVNS. The CDR3 has 16 residues. CDR3 sequence (DNA): TGTGCCAGCAGTACCGCGACTAGCGGCCCCCTAGGGGAGCAGTACTTC. The encoded protein is CASSTATSGPLGEQYF.

The chain employs TRBV13 and TRBJ2-4; the D gene is possibly TRBD1 (8 bases). The CDR3 runs 15 residues. The ends were cut back, 3 bases at V and 9 bases at J, with 18 bases in the middle. The germline gives CDR1 PRHDT, CDR2 FYEKMQ (reference sequence). CDR3 amino acids: CASSLGGQGGGIQYF. The CDR3 DNA reads TGTGCCAGCAGCTTGGGCGGACAGGGAGGGGGCATTCAGTACTTC.

This chain links TRBV7-9 with TRBJ1-4; the match to TRBD1 covers 10 bases. Germline-derived CDR1 and CDR2 are SEHNR and FQNEAQ (reference sequence). This CDR3 comprises 14 residues. V dropped 4 bases and J dropped 7; count of bases not matched to a gene: 3. In nucleotides, the CDR3 is TGTGCCAGCAGCTACGGGACAGGGGTTGAAAAACTGTTTTTT. Amino acids: CASSYGTGVEKLFF.

Concerning this clone: The same CDR3 arises from other DNA sequences in this sample as well. The chain carries TRBV9 and TRBJ2-1; 7 nucleotides line up with TRBD2. Looked up from germline, CDR1 is SGDLS and CDR2 is YYNGEE. The CDR3 totals 15 residues. Losses at the gene ends were 2 bases for V and 1 base for J; bases not matched to a gene: 3. The CDR3 DNA is TGTGCCAGCAGCGTTAGCGGGCTGTCCTACAATGAGCAGTTCTTC. Its protein product is CASSVSGLSYNEQFF.

This clone was seen only once. V gene TRBV4-2 combines with J gene TRBJ1-2; D remains ambiguous. Germline CDR1 reads LGHNA; CDR2 reads YNFKEQ. The CDR3 consists of 14 residues. V gave up 0 bases and J gave up 3 bases, with 8 bases separating them. Here the CDR3 DNA reads TGTGCCAGCAGCCAAGAGGAGGGCTACTATGGCTACACCTTC. Translating it yields CASSQEEGYYGYTF.

V is TRBV5-1 and J is TRBJ1-3, with 7 bases aligning to TRBD1. This CDR3 spans 16 amino acids. The V segment lost 0 bases and the J segment 0 bases; nucleotides outside the gene matches: 3. Germline V gene data show CDR1 as SGHRS and CDR2 as YFSETQ. The CDR3 DNA follows: TGCGCCAGCAGCTTGGATGGACAGGCCTCTGGAAACACCATATATTTT. Its translation: CASSLDGQASGNTIYF.

The chain joins TRBV5-1 to TRBJ2-7; no reliable D call. Looked up from germline, CDR1 is SGHRS and CDR2 is YFSETQ. The V and J ends lost 4 bases and 5 bases respectively, with 16 bases between them. CDR3 length: 14 residues. The CDR3 bases are TGCGCCAGCAGCCTCGAGATCTATCCGGACGAGCAGTACTTC. This translates into CASSLEIYPDEQYF.

The chain uses TRBV7-2 and TRBJ2-7; no definite D call. The CDR3 is made up of 13 amino acids. V shed 1 base and J shed 3 bases, with 7 bases lying between them. Germline CDR1 reads SGHTA; CDR2 reads FQGNSA. The DNA for the CDR3 is TGTGCCAGCAGCTTAGGGGCCTACTACGAGCAGTACTTC. As protein: CASSLGAYYEQYF.

The chain joins TRBV4-3 to TRBJ2-7; possible D gene TRBD2, 5 bases. The CDR3 covers 16 residues. V lost 0 bases, J lost 2 bases, and 14 bases lay in between. Germline V lookup: CDR1 LGHNA, CDR2 YSLEER. The CDR3 DNA sequence: TGCGCCAGCAGCCAAGATACAGCGGTAGAACCCTACGAGCAGTACTTC. Translation gives CASSQDTAVEPYEQYF.

The chain is built from TRBV6-5 and TRBJ1-2; 9 bases line up with TRBD1. This CDR3 spans 14 amino acids. Germline V gives CDR1 MNHEY, CDR2 SVGAGI. After removal of 8 bases from V and 4 bases from J, the junction contained 8 bases not matched to a gene. The CDR3 spells CASGDRDRAYGYTF. The DNA of the CDR3 is TGTGCCAGCGGGGACAGGGATCGGGCCTATGGCTACACCTTC.

Turning to this clone: This sample includes further DNA sequences coding for the same CDR3. V usage is TRBV27 and J usage is TRBJ2-1; 11 bases line up with TRBD1. Germline CDR1 is MNHEY and CDR2 is SMNVEV (reference sequence). The ends lost 4 bases at V and 7 bases at J; junction bases unmatched: 0. The CDR3 length is 13 residues. This CDR3 is CASSWDRGNEQFF. The CDR3 DNA sequence: TGTGCCAGCAGTTGGGACAGGGGGAATGAGCAGTTCTTC.

The V gene is TRBV11-2, the J gene TRBJ2-1; 8 bases are shared with TRBD2. Germline loops: CDR1 SGHAT, CDR2 FQNNGV. The trim removed 5 bases at V and 4 bases at J, leaving 7 bases unmatched. This CDR3 is 15 amino acids long. For the CDR3, the DNA is TGTGCCAGCAGCGCTACTAGCGGTAATTACAATGAGCAGTTCTTC. Translated: CASSATSGNYNEQFF. The whole variable domain, filled in from reference TRBV11-2 and TRBJ2-1, reads EAGVAQSPRYKIIEKRQSVAFWCNPISGHATLYWYQQILGQGPKLLIQFQNNGVVDDSQLPKDRFSAERLKGVDSTLKIQPAKLEDSAVYLCASSATSGNYNEQFFGPGTRLTVL.

The rearrangement uses TRBV9 and TRBJ2-2; 16 bases line up with TRBD2. This CDR3 spans 19 amino acids. Germline V gene lookup returns CDR1 SGDLS and CDR2 YYNGEE. With V trimmed by 3 bases and J by 0 bases, 5 bases remained unmatched. The CDR3 region is CASSDGTSGRVANTGELFF. The CDR3 region has the DNA TGTGCCAGCAGCGACGGGACTAGCGGGAGGGTTGCGAACACCGGGGAGCTGTTTTTT.

The V and J genes are TRBV29-1 and TRBJ2-7, with D possibly being TRBD1 or TRBD2 (6 bases each). CDR3 length equals 14 residues. Germline V gene sequence: CDR1 SQVTM, CDR2 ANQGSEA. Trimming removed 0 bases at V and 3 bases at J, with 12 bases between. The CDR3 reads CSVEERGAYYEQYF. The CDR3 nucleotides are TGCAGCGTTGAAGAAAGGGGGGCCTACTACGAGCAGTACTTC.